This TCR beta chain is drawn from a study of blood T cell repertoires in COVID-19. Study-level information: Sample material is recorded as cDNA or gDNA derived from T cells, B-cell-depleted T cells, or PBMCs.

V lost 1 base to trimming and J lost 4 bases; unmatched junction nucleotides: 13. Germline CDR1 is SGHAT and CDR2 is FQNNGV. CDR3 size: 18 residues. Assay: immunoSEQ multiplex PCR; the TCRdb copy retains only in-frame clones and omits some. The sample carries under 100,000 clones, roughly 82% recorded once. The chain has TRBV11-2 and TRBJ2-5, with TRBD2 matching over 9 bases. This clonotype was obtained from a woman of 80 years or more with active or convalescent COVID-19. The sequencing sample was made of peripheral blood. CDR3 protein: CASSLGAMPAGGLETQYF. The DNA of the CDR3 is TGTGCCAGCAGCTTAGGAGCCATGCCAGCGGGGGGCTTAGAGACCCAGTACTTC.